This T cell receptor (beta chain) was sequenced for a study of CD8+ T cells in alopecia areata (dated by TCRdb to the late 2010s). About the study as a whole: The treated patients, all with moderate-to-severe alopecia areata, were enrolled in an open-label pilot trial of oral tofacitinib given at 5 to 10 mg twice daily. Patients stayed on tofacitinib for 6 to 18 months and then had 6 months of follow-up off drug so that delayed response and recurrence could be assessed. Disease severity in treated patients was measured with the SALT score, which quantifies the percentage of affected scalp surface area. High-throughput TCRbeta sequencing was used to examine T cell clonal expansion in alopecia areata in both the C3H/HeJ mouse model and human patients. Human TCRbeta sequencing covered scalp tissue and sorted CD4+ and CD8+ peripheral blood T cells from patchy and totalis/universalis alopecia areata patients and healthy controls. Biopsies were taken from tofacitinib-treated patients at baseline and again at 4 and 24 weeks into treatment, and several of those patients also had a later scalp biopsy. Clonality in the scalp was compared among normal scalp (n=4), patchy alopecia areata scalp (n=8), and alopecia totalis/universalis scalp (n=8). RNA was obtained with the PAXgene miRNA kit for fixed scalp, the miRNeasy kit for PBMCs, and the RNeasy kit for mouse skin. immunoSEQ multiplex PCR using 35 Vbeta forward primers and 13 Jbeta reverse primers was used to amplify TCRbeta CDR3 regions. Findings and caveats that apply to the study as a whole: Shared TCR sequences between patients were less evident than in mice, which may be partly attributable to HLA diversity in the patient population. Many expanded lesional clones persisted in scalp and blood during tofacitinib treatment, which may partly explain relapse after stopping treatment. Scalp TCR repertoire analysis is complicated because resident alphabeta T cells in normal human skin are also sequenced, whereas mouse skin is dominated by gammadelta T cells. Compared with normal scalp, lesional scalp, particularly in alopecia totalis/universalis, had higher clonality and more expanded CD8+ clones, which suggests antigenic drive. Scalp clonality and the number of expanded CD8+ clones among the top 100 scalp clones were significantly decreased by tofacitinib. Because the treated cohort was small and included a single nonresponder, larger studies are needed to assess links between baseline CD8+ expansion and response.

Regarding this clone: Its antigen target is currently unknown. Base-call qualities are not available, and no considerably larger clone is one nucleotide away.

This specimen's time point label, interpreted: 24 weeks on oral tofacitinib. What this sample's treatment or condition label stands for: oral pan-JAK inhibitor, 5-10 mg twice daily. Lesional scalp punch biopsies and peripheral blood were collected from alopecia areata patients. PBMCs were separated by density centrifugation and stained for CD3, CD4 and CD8, after which CD4+ and CD8+ T cells were sorted on a FACSAria. Cut back by 4 bases and 2 bases, the V and J ends lie 11 bases apart. Including the terminal cysteine and phenylalanine, the CDR3 comprises 14 residues. The retained sequence is limited to the CDR3, 42 bases, with the frame set at the first base. The germline V gene supplies CDR1 LGHNA and CDR2 YSLEER. To prepare the library, the immunoSEQ multiplex PCR assay was applied. RNA was extracted from all samples and reverse transcribed into cDNA, which served as template for TCR sequencing. First-strand cDNA was synthesized with SuperScript III using a 2:1 mix of oligo-dT and random hexamers. A synthetic immune receptor repertoire was used to gauge amplification bias, and whatever bias remained was removed computationally. For the original study's pipeline: Raw reads were preprocessed to remove errors, and CDR3 was defined according to IMGT conventions as the region from the conserved cysteine to phenylalanine. Clonality was computed as 1 minus the Shannon entropy, with the entropy normalized by log2 of the number of productive unique TCRs. CD4 or CD8 identity of scalp clones was inferred by cross-referencing scalp TCRbeta sequences with sorted blood CD4 and CD8 repertoires. Here the immuneACCESS table is served through TCRdb, limited to in-frame sequences with V and J called. Missing clones are a known gap in these copies; in checked studies unresolved V genes cover under half, and the rest lacks a known reason. That table gives V, J and clone size, and the DNA gave D and trimming. This sample is represented by fewer than 250,000 clones; more than 50% of them were singletons. The ten largest clones represent over 1% of the sample.

The receptor's source is a human donor with alopecia areata. This receptor chain uses TRBV4-3 and TRBJ1-2; the D segment could be TRBD1, given 6 matching bases. This specimen consisted of CD4+ T cells sorted from blood, obtained at week 24, from a patient treated with tofacitinib. The sequenced DNA: TGCGCCAGCAGCCCGGGACACCAAAACTATGGCTACACCTTC. This sequence encodes CASSPGHQNYGYTF.